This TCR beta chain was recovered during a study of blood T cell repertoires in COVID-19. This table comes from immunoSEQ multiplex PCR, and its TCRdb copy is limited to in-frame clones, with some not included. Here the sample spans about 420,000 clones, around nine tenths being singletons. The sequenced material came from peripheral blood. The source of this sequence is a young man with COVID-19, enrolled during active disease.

For the CDR3, the DNA is TGTGCCAGCAGCTTGGCTGGGGGCGACCAAGAGACCCAGTACTTC. It codes for CASSLAGGDQETQYF. The chain employs TRBV11-2 and TRBJ2-5; possibly TRBD1 for D (6 bases). Germline V gene lookup returns CDR1 SGHAT and CDR2 FQNNGV. The length of the CDR3 is 15 residues. With 3 bases removed from V and 0 bases from J, the gap between germline ends came to 11 bases. The full variable domain, its missing parts supplied by reference TRBV11-2 and TRBJ2-5, is EAGVAQSPRYKIIEKRQSVAFWCNPISGHATLYWYQQILGQGPKLLIQFQNNGVVDDSQLPKDRFSAERLKGVDSTLKIQPAKLEDSAVYLCASSLAGGDQETQYFGPGTRLLVL.